The T cell receptor (beta chain) under discussion was sequenced for a study of T-cell reconstitution after alpha-beta-depleted transplantation in children. This sample's TCRbeta library carried unique molecular identifier barcodes. Each CDR3 protein is one row after TCRdb ran MiXCR on the PCR reads. The table records around 300,000 distinct CDR3 sequences, about 7.3% of them present only once. In regard to this clonotype: Its target is unknown. Possible read error: a much larger clone is one base away.

Study-wide findings and caveats: Reportedly, alpha-beta T cells present about two months post-transplant originated from several hundred expanded clones of graft origin. Diversity of TCRbeta at day 60 was high in some patients, arising from surviving recipient T cells and thymic progenitors. T-cell numbers and diversity one year post-transplant derived largely from freshly generated T cells.

V lost 5 bases to trimming and J lost 5 bases; unmatched junction nucleotides: 8. The germline CDR1 and CDR2 sequences are LNHNV and YYDKDF (reference sequence). The length of the CDR3 is 14 residues. Sequencing used peripheral blood, obtained 360 days after TCRalphabeta/CD19-depleted stem cell transplant. This TCR derives from a female patient aged 2-9 years who had a stem cell transplant for Fanconi anemia, so the T cells may come from the graft donor. The V gene is TRBV15, the J gene TRBJ2-5; TRBD2 agrees at 7 bases. The CDR3 DNA reads TGTGCCACCAGCCCCGGGTGGACTAGGGAGACCCAGTACTTC. Encoded protein: CATSPGWTRETQYF.